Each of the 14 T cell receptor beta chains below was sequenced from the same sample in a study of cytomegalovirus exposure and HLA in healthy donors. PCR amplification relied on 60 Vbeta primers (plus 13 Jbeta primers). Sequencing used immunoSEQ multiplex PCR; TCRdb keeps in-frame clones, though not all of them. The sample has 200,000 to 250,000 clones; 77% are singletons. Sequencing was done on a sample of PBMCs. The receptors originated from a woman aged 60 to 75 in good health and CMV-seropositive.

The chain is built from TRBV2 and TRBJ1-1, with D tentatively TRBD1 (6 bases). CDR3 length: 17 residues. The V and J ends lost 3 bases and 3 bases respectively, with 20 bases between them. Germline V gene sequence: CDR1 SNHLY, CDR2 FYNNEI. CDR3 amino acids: CASSDDPTGGEDTEAFF. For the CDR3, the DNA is TGTGCCAGCAGTGATGACCCGACAGGAGGTGAAGACACTGAAGCTTTCTTT.

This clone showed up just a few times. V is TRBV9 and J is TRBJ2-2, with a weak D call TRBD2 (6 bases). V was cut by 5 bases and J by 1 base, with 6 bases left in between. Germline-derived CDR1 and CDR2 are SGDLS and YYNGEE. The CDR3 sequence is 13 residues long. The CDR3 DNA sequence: TGTGCCAGCAGGCGGGGGAACACCGGGGAGCTGTTTTTT. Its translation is CASRRGNTGELFF.

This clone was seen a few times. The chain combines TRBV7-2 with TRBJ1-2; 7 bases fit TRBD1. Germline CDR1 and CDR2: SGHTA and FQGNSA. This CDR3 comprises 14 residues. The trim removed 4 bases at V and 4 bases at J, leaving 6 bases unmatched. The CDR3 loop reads CASSSRQGTYGYTF. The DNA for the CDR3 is TGTGCCAGCAGCTCAAGACAGGGCACCTATGGCTACACCTTC.

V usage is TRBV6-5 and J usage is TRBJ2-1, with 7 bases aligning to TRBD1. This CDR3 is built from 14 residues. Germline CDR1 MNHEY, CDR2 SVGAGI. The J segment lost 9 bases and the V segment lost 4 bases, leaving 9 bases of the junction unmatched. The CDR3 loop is CASSFQDRAGEQFF. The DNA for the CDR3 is TGTGCCAGCAGTTTCCAAGACAGGGCGGGTGAGCAGTTCTTC.

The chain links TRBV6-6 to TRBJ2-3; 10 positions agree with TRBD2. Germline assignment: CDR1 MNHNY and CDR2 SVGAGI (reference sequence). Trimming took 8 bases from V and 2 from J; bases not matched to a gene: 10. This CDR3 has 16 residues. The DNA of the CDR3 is TGTGCCAGCGGGCACACTAGCGGGGCGACCACAGATACGCAGTATTTT. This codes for CASGHTSGATTDTQYF.

The CDR3 bases are TGCGCCAGCAGCGAAAGACAGGGGGCAGGTTCCTATGGCTACACCTTC. This encodes CASSERQGAGSYGYTF. The chain has TRBV5-1 and TRBJ1-2, with TRBD1 identical over 10 bases. Germline-derived CDR1 and CDR2 are SGHRS and YFSETQ. J lost 4 bases, V lost 4 bases, and 10 bases had no gene match. CDR3 length equals 16 residues.

The chain's CDR3 is CASSEALLGKGNIQYF. CDR3 coding DNA: TGTGCCAGCAGTGAAGCCCTTTTAGGGAAGGGGAACATTCAGTACTTC. V gene TRBV6-1 combines with J gene TRBJ2-4; D is perhaps TRBD1 (5 bases). Germline CDR1 is MNHNS and CDR2 is SASEGT. V lost 0 bases and J 7 bases, leaving 16 bases between the germline ends. This CDR3 has 16 residues.

Written as DNA, the CDR3 is TGTGCCAGTAGCCCCACCGCTATGGGAAACACCATATATTTT. It encodes CASSPTAMGNTIYF. This chain joins TRBV19 and TRBJ1-3, with D uncertain. CDR3 length equals 14 residues. Germline lookup yields CDR1 LNHDA and CDR2 SQIVND (reference sequence). Trimming removed 6 bases from V and 4 bases from J, with 13 bases in between.

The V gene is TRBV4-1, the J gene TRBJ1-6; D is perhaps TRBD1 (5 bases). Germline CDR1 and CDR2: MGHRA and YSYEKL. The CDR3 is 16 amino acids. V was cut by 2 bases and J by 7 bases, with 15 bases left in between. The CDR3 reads CASSQKVGLGNSPLHF. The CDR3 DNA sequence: TGCGCCAGCAGCCAAAAGGTGGGGCTAGGGAATTCACCCCTCCACTTT.

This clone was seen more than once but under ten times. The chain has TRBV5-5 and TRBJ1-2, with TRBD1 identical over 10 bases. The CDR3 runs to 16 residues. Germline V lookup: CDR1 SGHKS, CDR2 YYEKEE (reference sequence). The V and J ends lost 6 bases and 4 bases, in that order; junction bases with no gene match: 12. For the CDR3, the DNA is TGTGCCAGCATCGTCTGGGACAGGGGAACGCTCTATGGCTACACCTTC. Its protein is CASIVWDRGTLYGYTF.

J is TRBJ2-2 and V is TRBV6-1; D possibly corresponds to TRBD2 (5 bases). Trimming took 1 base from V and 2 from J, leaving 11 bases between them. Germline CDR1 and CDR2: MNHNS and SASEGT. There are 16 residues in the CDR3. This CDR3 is CASSEGTSLNTGELFF. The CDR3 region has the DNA TGTGCCAGCAGTGAAGGGACTTCCCTAAACACCGGGGAGCTGTTTTTT.

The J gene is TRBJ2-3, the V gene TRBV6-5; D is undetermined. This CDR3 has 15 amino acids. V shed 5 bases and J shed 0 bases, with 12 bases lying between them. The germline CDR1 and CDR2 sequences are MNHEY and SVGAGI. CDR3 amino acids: CASSRRHASTDTQYF. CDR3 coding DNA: TGTGCCAGCAGTCGAAGACACGCTAGCACAGATACGCAGTATTTT.

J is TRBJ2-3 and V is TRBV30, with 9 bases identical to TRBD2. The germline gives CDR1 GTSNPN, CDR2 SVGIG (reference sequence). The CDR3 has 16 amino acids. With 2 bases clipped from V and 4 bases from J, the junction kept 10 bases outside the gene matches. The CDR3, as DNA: TGTGCCTGGAGTCTAGGAGTAGCGGGAGCGGCAGATACGCAGTATTTT. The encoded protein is CAWSLGVAGAADTQYF.

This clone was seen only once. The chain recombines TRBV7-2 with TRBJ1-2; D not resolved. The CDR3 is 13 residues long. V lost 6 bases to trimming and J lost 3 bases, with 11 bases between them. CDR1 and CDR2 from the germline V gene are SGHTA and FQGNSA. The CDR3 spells CASSFDIDYGYTF. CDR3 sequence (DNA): TGTGCCAGCAGTTTCGACATCGACTATGGCTACACCTTC.